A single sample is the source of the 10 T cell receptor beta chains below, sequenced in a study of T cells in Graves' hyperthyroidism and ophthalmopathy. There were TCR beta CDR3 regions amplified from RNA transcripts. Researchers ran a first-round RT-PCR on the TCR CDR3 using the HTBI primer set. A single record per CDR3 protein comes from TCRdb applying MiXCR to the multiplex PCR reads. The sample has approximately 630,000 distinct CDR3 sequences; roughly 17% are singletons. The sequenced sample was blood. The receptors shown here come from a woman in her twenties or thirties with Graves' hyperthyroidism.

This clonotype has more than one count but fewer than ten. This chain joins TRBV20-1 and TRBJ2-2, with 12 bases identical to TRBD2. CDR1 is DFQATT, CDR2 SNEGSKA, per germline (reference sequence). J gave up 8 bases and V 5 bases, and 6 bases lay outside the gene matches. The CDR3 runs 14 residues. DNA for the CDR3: TGCAGTGCTCCCGCTACTAGCGGGAGGGGGGAGCTGTTTTTT. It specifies CSAPATSGRGELFF.

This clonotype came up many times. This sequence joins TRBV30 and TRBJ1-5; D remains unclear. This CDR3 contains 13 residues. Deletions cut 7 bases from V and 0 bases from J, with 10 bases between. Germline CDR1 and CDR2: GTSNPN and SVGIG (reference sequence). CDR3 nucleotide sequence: TGTGCCTACCAACTCCTTAGCAATCAGCCCCAGCATTTT. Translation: CAYQLLSNQPQHF.

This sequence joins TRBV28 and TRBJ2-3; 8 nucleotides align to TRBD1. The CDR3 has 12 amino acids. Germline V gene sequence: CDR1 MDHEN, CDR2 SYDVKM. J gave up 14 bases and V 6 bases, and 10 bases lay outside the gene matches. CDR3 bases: TGTGCCAGCAGGACGTCCGGGACAGGCGGGTATTTT. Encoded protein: CASRTSGTGGYF.

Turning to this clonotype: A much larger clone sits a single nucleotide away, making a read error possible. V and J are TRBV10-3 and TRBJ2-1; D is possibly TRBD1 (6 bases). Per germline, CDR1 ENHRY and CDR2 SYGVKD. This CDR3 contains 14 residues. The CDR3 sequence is CAISAPGHYNGQFF. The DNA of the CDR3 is TGTGCCATCAGTGCCCCGGGACATTACAATGGGCAGTTCTTC.

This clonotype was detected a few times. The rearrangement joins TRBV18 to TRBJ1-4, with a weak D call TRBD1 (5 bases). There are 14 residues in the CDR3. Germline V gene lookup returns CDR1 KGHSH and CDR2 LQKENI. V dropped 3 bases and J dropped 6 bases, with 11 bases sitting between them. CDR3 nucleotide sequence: TGTGCCAGCTCACCGGGGGGGAGCGATGAAAAACTGTTTTTT. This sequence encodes CASSPGGSDEKLFF.

CDR3 DNA: TGCAGTGCTAGAGTGGGGGGCGAAGGGATTTATGGCTACACCTTC. Translating it yields CSARVGGEGIYGYTF. This chain connects TRBV20-1 to TRBJ1-2; the D gene is possibly TRBD1 (6 bases). The CDR3 consists of 15 residues. Germline V CDR1 and CDR2: DFQATT, SNEGSKA (reference sequence). V was shortened by 1 base and J by 5 bases, with 17 bases between the two germline ends.

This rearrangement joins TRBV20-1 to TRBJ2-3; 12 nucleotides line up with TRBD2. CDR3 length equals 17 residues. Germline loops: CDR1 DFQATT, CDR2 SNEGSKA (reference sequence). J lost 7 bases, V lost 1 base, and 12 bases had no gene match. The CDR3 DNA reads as TGCAGTGCTAGAGTTCGGTCTAGCGGGAGGGCCCTTTATACGCAGTATTTT. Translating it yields CSARVRSSGRALYTQYF.

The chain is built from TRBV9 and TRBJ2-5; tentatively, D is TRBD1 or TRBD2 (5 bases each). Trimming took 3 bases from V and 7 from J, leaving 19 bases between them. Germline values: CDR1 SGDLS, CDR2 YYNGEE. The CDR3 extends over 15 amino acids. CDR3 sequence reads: CASSDIQGPSGTQYF. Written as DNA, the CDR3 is TGTGCCAGCAGCGATATTCAGGGACCAAGCGGGACCCAGTACTTC.

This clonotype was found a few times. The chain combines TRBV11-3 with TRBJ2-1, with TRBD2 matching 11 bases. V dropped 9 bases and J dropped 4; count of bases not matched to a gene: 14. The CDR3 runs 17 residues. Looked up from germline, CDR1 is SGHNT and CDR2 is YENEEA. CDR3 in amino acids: CASSVSGTSGTYNEQFF. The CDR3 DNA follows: TGTGCCAGTAGTGTCTCCGGGACTAGCGGCACTTACAATGAGCAGTTCTTC.

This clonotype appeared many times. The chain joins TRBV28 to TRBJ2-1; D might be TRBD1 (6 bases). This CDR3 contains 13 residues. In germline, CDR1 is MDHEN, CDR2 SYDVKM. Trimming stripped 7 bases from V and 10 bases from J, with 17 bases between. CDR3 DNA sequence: TGTGCCAGCACCCGGGTGAAGGGGGACGAGCAGTTCTTC. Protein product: CASTRVKGDEQFF.